The 25 T cell receptor beta chains in this list originate from one sample, sequenced in a study of T cell responses to AZD1222 COVID-19 vaccine (dated by TCRdb to about 2021). The method behind the library was the immunoSEQ multiplex PCR assay. The table was pulled from immuneACCESS by TCRdb, which kept in-frame rearrangements only. Such tables lose some clones; where checked, under half of the loss comes from unresolved V genes, and the rest has no known cause. This sample comprises more than 90,000 clones, more than 85% of them detected only once. Jointly, the top ten make up approximately 16% of the sample. This specimen's time point label, per the study, means: baseline before first vaccination. Sample: peripheral blood, taken on day 0 of AZD1222 vaccination. Receptors originate from an adult in good health.

This clone was seen once. The genes are TRBV5-1 and TRBJ1-1; TRBD1 is a possible D gene (5 bases). The CDR3 length is 14 residues. Trimming shortened V by 3 bases and J by 0 bases, and 9 bases separated the two germline ends. CDR1 SGHRS and CDR2 YFSETQ come from the germline V gene. The CDR3 protein is CASSWTGLNTEAFF. As DNA, the CDR3 is TGCGCCAGCAGCTGGACGGGGCTGAACACTGAAGCTTTCTTT.

This chain uses TRBV27 with TRBJ2-4; perhaps TRBD2 as D (6 bases). Per germline, CDR1 MNHEY and CDR2 SMNVEV (reference sequence). The ends were cut back, 10 bases at V and 3 bases at J, with 19 bases in the middle. The CDR3 length is 15 residues. Here the CDR3 DNA reads TGTGCCACGAACCGGGAGAGGAGAGTCAAAAACATTCAGTACTTC. It encodes CATNRERRVKNIQYF.

The rearrangement joins TRBV13 to TRBJ2-1; 13 bases agree with TRBD2. Germline CDR1 PRHDT, CDR2 FYEKMQ (reference sequence). V lost 3 bases and J lost 9; bases outside the gene matches: 8. The CDR3 length is 16 residues. This CDR3 reads CASSFLGLAGYGEQFF. The CDR3 DNA is TGTGCCAGCAGCTTTCTGGGACTAGCGGGATACGGTGAGCAGTTCTTC.

The CDR3 DNA reads as TGTGCCAGCAGCTTATCACGGCTAGCGGGAGACACCGGGGAGCTGTTTTTT. Translated: CASSLSRLAGDTGELFF. The chain combines TRBV7-3 with TRBJ2-2; TRBD2 matches at 10 bases. J was trimmed by 3 bases and V by 2 bases; bases with no gene match: 6. This CDR3 spans 17 amino acids. In germline, CDR1 is SGHTA, CDR2 FQGTGA.

This chain connects TRBV7-9 to TRBJ1-2; D is perhaps TRBD1 (5 bases). CDR1 and CDR2 (germline): SEHNR, FQNEAQ (reference sequence). The ends were cut back, 7 bases at V and 6 bases at J, with 12 bases in the middle. The CDR3 totals 12 residues. Here the CDR3 DNA reads TGTGCCAGCAAGGGGCTGGTGGATGGCTACACCTTC. This translates into CASKGLVDGYTF.

The chain joins TRBV7-8 to TRBJ2-7, with no clear D. CDR3 length equals 14 residues. Germline CDR1 SGHVS, CDR2 FQNEAQ. Trimming took 1 base from V and 4 from J, leaving 11 bases between them. CDR3 residues: CASSLGAGPYEQYF. The CDR3 nucleotides read TGTGCCAGCAGCTTAGGAGCTGGCCCTTACGAGCAGTACTTC.

J is TRBJ1-1 and V is TRBV5-1; unclear D gene. The CDR3 covers 11 residues. Germline lookup yields CDR1 SGHRS and CDR2 YFSETQ. V dropped 6 bases and J dropped 4 bases, with 7 bases sitting between them. This CDR3 reads CASKGGTEAFF. The CDR3 DNA follows: TGCGCCAGCAAGGGCGGCACTGAAGCTTTCTTT.

This rearrangement joins TRBV2 to TRBJ1-5; D gene ambiguous. V lost 5 bases and J lost 0, with 14 bases in between. Germline V gene data show CDR1 as SNHLY and CDR2 as FYNNEI. This CDR3 comprises 16 residues. The CDR3 nucleotides read TGTGCCAGCAGTTTTTTTGGGCCAGTTAGCAATCAGCCCCAGCATTTT. Translating gives CASSFFGPVSNQPQHF.

This sequence joins TRBV27 and TRBJ1-2; a weak D match, TRBD1 (5 bases). Trimming removed 2 bases from V and 8 bases from J, with 12 bases in between. The CDR3 runs 13 residues. CDR1 MNHEY and CDR2 SMNVEV come from the germline V gene (reference sequence). The CDR3 loop reads CASSLPSGAGYTF. CDR3 nucleotides: TGTGCCAGCAGTTTACCCAGCGGGGCGGGCTACACCTTC.

The V and J genes are TRBV6-1 and TRBJ2-5; unclear D gene. CDR3 length: 14 amino acids. Germline CDR1 is MNHNS and CDR2 is SASEGT. The ends were cut back, 3 bases at V and 0 bases at J, with 8 bases in the middle. The CDR3 bases are TGTGCCAGCAGTGATGGCAGGAACCAAGAGACCCAGTACTTC. This codes for CASSDGRNQETQYF.

The rearrangement joins TRBV19 to TRBJ1-1; 10 positions agree with TRBD1. With 6 bases clipped from V and 1 base from J, the junction kept 5 bases outside the gene matches. Looked up from germline, CDR1 is LNHDA and CDR2 is SQIVND (reference sequence). The CDR3 has 15 residues. The chain's CDR3 is CASSGTGVANTEAFF. CDR3 sequence (DNA): TGTGCCAGTAGCGGGACAGGGGTCGCGAACACTGAAGCTTTCTTT.

This chain links TRBV3-1 (or the pseudogene TRBV3-2) with TRBJ2-7; 7 positions agree with TRBD2. The CDR3 contains 15 residues. J lost 2 bases, V lost 0 bases, and 4 bases had no gene match. Per germline, CDR1 LGHDT and CDR2 YNNKEL (reference sequence). For the CDR3, the DNA is TGTGCCAGCAGCCAAGATCAGAGCGGGGCCTACGAGCAGTACTTC. Amino acids: CASSQDQSGAYEQYF.

J is TRBJ2-3 and V is TRBV14; D remains ambiguous. Germline assignment: CDR1 SGHDN and CDR2 FVKESK. The V end was cut by 0 bases, the J end by 8 bases, with 15 bases between. This CDR3 spans 15 amino acids. In nucleotides, the CDR3 is TGTGCCAGCAGCCAAGAATCCCTCCGTTCCGGTACGCAGTATTTT. Translated, it gives CASSQESLRSGTQYF.

This clone was detected only once. The gene calls are TRBV5-4 and TRBJ2-1; D unclear. CDR3 length: 14 amino acids. V lost 0 bases, J lost 5 bases, and 9 bases lay in between. Germline V lookup: CDR1 SGHNT, CDR2 YYREEE (reference sequence). CDR3 sequence: CASSLANQNNEQFF. CDR3 DNA: TGTGCCAGCAGCTTGGCCAACCAGAACAATGAGCAGTTCTTC.

V is TRBV14 and J is TRBJ1-3; D is undetermined. The germline CDR1 and CDR2 sequences are SGHDN and FVKESK. Trimming stripped 2 bases from V and 0 bases from J, with 5 bases between. The CDR3 length is 14 residues. The CDR3, as DNA: TGTGCCAGCAGCCAACAAATCTCTGGAAACACCATATATTTT. Its protein is CASSQQISGNTIYF. The full variable domain, completed using reference TRBV14 and TRBJ1-3, is EAGVTQFPSHSVIEKGQTVTLRCDPISGHDNLYWYRRVMGKEIKFLLHFVKESKQDESGMPNNRFLAERTGGTYSTLKVQPAELEDSGVYFCASSQQISGNTIYFGEGSWLTVV.

This clone was detected once. The junction and the germline gene differ at one end; a read error may be behind it. V is TRBV19 and J is TRBJ1-5; a possible D gene is TRBD1 (6 bases). The CDR3 is made up of 13 amino acids. Germline assignment: CDR1 LNHDA and CDR2 SQIVND (reference sequence). The CDR3 coding sequence is TGTGCCAGCAGTAAACAGGGTGGTCAGCCCCAGCATTTT. Encoded protein: CASSKQGGQPQHF.

The genes are TRBV3-1 (or the pseudogene TRBV3-2) and TRBJ2-5; no definite D call. V lost 2 bases, J lost 4 bases, and 8 bases lay in between. CDR3 length equals 13 residues. CDR1 is LGHDT, CDR2 YNNKEL, per germline (reference sequence). The chain's CDR3 is CASSQSAGETQYF. CDR3 nucleotide sequence: TGTGCCAGCAGCCAATCCGCCGGAGAGACCCAGTACTTC.

The V gene is TRBV7-3, the J gene TRBJ1-6, with unresolved D. Germline CDR1 reads SGHTA; CDR2 reads FQGTGA. The ends were cut back, 6 bases at V and 4 bases at J, with 4 bases in the middle. This CDR3 has 12 amino acids. The DNA of the CDR3 is TGTGCCAGCAGTTTTTATAATTCACCCCTCCACTTT. Translating gives CASSFYNSPLHF.

The J gene is TRBJ2-7, the V gene TRBV5-6; 7 positions match TRBD1. This CDR3 is 14 amino acids long. The germline V gene has CDR1 SGHDT and CDR2 YYEEEE. With V trimmed by 4 bases and J by 2 bases, 6 bases remained unmatched. The CDR3 loop reads CASSRDSLPYEQYF. Here the CDR3 DNA reads TGTGCCAGCAGCCGGGACAGTCTTCCCTACGAGCAGTACTTC.

The chain carries TRBV23-1 and TRBJ2-2; D is unresolved. Being an ORF, TRBV23-1 has a function that is uncertain. This CDR3 is 13 amino acids long. With 6 bases removed from V and 0 bases from J, the gap between germline ends came to 5 bases. The CDR3 protein is CASRISNTGELFF. The DNA for the CDR3 is TGCGCCAGCAGGATATCGAACACCGGGGAGCTGTTTTTT.

This clone was seen once. The CDR3 loop is CASSIGDERQPQHF. In DNA form, the CDR3 reads TGTGCCAGTAGTATAGGGGACGAACGACAGCCCCAGCATTTT. The chain links TRBV19 to TRBJ1-5; weak D call: TRBD1 (5 bases). The V end was cut by 1 base, the J end by 7 bases, with 11 bases between. The CDR3 contains 14 residues. Germline assignment: CDR1 LNHDA and CDR2 SQIVND (reference sequence).

The CDR3 protein is CSVSGSLYEQYF. CDR3 coding DNA: TGCAGCGTGTCAGGCTCCCTCTACGAGCAGTACTTC. V gene TRBV29-1 combines with J gene TRBJ2-7; D remains ambiguous. The germline V gene has CDR1 SQVTM and CDR2 ANQGSEA. This CDR3 region has 12 residues. V lost 6 bases and J lost 3, with 12 bases in between.

The chain couples TRBV19 to TRBJ1-2; 8 bases fit TRBD1. Germline CDR1 LNHDA, CDR2 SQIVND (reference sequence). Trimming at V came to 6 bases and at J to 7 bases, leaving 19 bases not matched to a gene. This CDR3 has 17 amino acids. In nucleotides, the CDR3 is TGTGCCAGTAGGCCACCATCAAGGGCAGGGGGCTTGAGTGGCTACACCTTC. Amino acids: CASRPPSRAGGLSGYTF.

This rearrangement joins TRBV28 to TRBJ2-7; weak D call: TRBD2 (6 bases). The CDR3 consists of 14 residues. V lost 0 bases, J lost 0 bases, and 6 bases lay in between. Germline CDR1 is MDHEN and CDR2 is SYDVKM. CDR3 DNA: TGTGCCAGCAGTTTATGGCGGGACTCCTACGAGCAGTACTTC. Its translation: CASSLWRDSYEQYF.

J is TRBJ1-5 and V is TRBV7-8, with D tentatively TRBD1 (6 bases). Germline lookup yields CDR1 SGHVS and CDR2 FQNEAQ. Deletions cut 1 base from V and 3 bases from J, with 13 bases between. The CDR3 covers 16 residues. In nucleotides, the CDR3 is TGTGCCAGCAGCTTAGAATGGGGGGCGGACAATCAGCCCCAGCATTTT. It is translated as CASSLEWGADNQPQHF.